What follows are 19 T cell receptor beta chains derived from one specimen sequenced in a study of blood T cell repertoires in COVID-19. Assay used: immunoSEQ multiplex PCR; TCRdb lists only in-frame clones, some missing. The table lists 110,000 or so clones, approximately 81% of them singletons, with approximately 1.5% in the top ten. Specimen: peripheral blood. These receptors were taken from a man aged 45-60 years with acute or convalescent COVID-19.

This clone was detected once. The chain couples TRBV4-1 to TRBJ1-1; D possibly corresponds to TRBD1 (5 bases). Trimming stripped 5 bases from V and 8 bases from J, with 15 bases between. Germline V gene sequence: CDR1 MGHRA, CDR2 YSYEKL. This CDR3 region has 13 residues. The CDR3 DNA reads as TGCGCCAGCAGCGAACGGGACTCCGAAGAAGCTTTCTTT. This gives the protein CASSERDSEEAFF.

The chain is built from TRBV19 and TRBJ1-4; no reliable D call. CDR1 and CDR2 from the germline V gene are LNHDA and SQIVND (reference sequence). Trimming removed 5 bases at V and 7 bases at J, with 14 bases between. This CDR3 region has 14 residues. The CDR3 nucleotides read TGTGCCAGTAGTCCGAATCAGAATGGTGAAAAACTGTTTTTT. Translated: CASSPNQNGEKLFF.

The V call is TRBV30, the J call TRBJ1-2; D gene unclear. The CDR3 loop spans 14 amino acids. The V end lost 2 bases, the J end lost 1 base, and 11 bases lay between the germline ends. Germline values: CDR1 GTSNPN, CDR2 SVGIG (reference sequence). In DNA, the CDR3 is TGTGCCTGGAGTTCGGCGGAAAATAACTATGGCTACACCTTC. Protein product: CAWSSAENNYGYTF.

This sequence joins TRBV7-9 and TRBJ1-4; no definite D call. The V gene's germline CDR1 is SEHNR and CDR2 FQNEAQ (reference sequence). This CDR3 contains 14 residues. V was pared by 5 bases and J by 4 bases, with 11 bases between. The CDR3 loop is CASSELRNNEKLFF. In DNA form, the CDR3 reads TGTGCCAGCAGCGAACTCAGGAATAATGAAAAACTGTTTTTT.

There are a few counts of this clone. The chain couples TRBV6-2 or TRBV6-3 to TRBJ1-5, with 9 bases matching TRBD1. V lost 6 bases, J lost 7 bases, and 10 bases stayed unmatched. The CDR3 spans 15 residues. CDR1 MNHEY and CDR2 SVGEGT come from the germline V gene. The CDR3 loop reads CASSTDRGGRQPQHF. In DNA form, the CDR3 reads TGTGCCAGCAGCACAGACAGGGGGGGTCGACAGCCCCAGCATTTT.

CDR3 nucleotide sequence: TGTGCCAGCAGTGAATTCCAGGGGAAAGGGGCCAACGTCCTGACTTTC. This encodes CASSEFQGKGANVLTF. V usage is TRBV25-1 and J usage is TRBJ2-6, with D possibly TRBD1 on 6 matching bases. V lost 1 base, J lost 4 bases, and 11 bases lay in between. The length of the CDR3 is 16 residues. Germline CDR1 reads MGHDK; CDR2 reads SYGVNS.

The rearrangement joins TRBV24-1 to TRBJ2-2; D ambiguous. CDR3 length equals 11 residues. Per germline, CDR1 KGHDR and CDR2 SFDVKD. Trimming removed 5 bases from V and 7 bases from J, with 4 bases in between. CDR3 nucleotide sequence: TGTGCCACCAGTGCGGTCGGGGAGCTGTTTTTT. This gives the protein CATSAVGELFF.

The chain has TRBV9 and TRBJ1-3; no firm D call. The CDR3 is made up of 15 amino acids. The ends were cut back, 0 bases at V and 0 bases at J, with 7 bases in the middle. Germline-derived CDR1 and CDR2 are SGDLS and YYNGEE. The CDR3 loop reads CASSVGQNSGNTIYF. The CDR3 nucleotides are TGTGCCAGCAGCGTAGGTCAGAACTCTGGAAACACCATATATTTT.

Worth noting for this clone: Because the CDR3 is missing its conserved closing phenylalanine or tryptophan, this is likely a read error. Because the CDR3's place on the DNA is in doubt, the DNA is left out and the CDR3 is given as listed by TCRdb. The chain combines TRBV6-6 with TRBJ1-2; the table's D call TRBD1 went unverified against the DNA. Germline values: CDR1 MNHNY, CDR2 SVGAGI (reference sequence). The CDR3 spans 11 amino acids, including both terminal residues. CDR3 region: CASSAGQGNTL.

The J gene is TRBJ1-6, the V gene TRBV1; the table names TRBD1, a call not compared with the DNA. TRBV1 constitutes a pseudogene. The CDR3 length is 16 residues. The CDR3 sequence is CTSSQDLGPYNSPLHF. DNA for the CDR3: TGCACCAGCAGCCAAGATTTGGGGCCCTATAATTCACCCCTCCACTTT.

CDR3 loop: CASSLADSPYGYTF. For the CDR3, the DNA is TGTGCCAGCAGCCTAGCGGACAGCCCCTATGGCTACACCTTC. The chain uses TRBV9 and TRBJ1-2; D perhaps matches TRBD1 (6 bases). Germline V CDR1 and CDR2: SGDLS, YYNGEE. The CDR3 has 14 residues. With 4 bases removed from V and 4 bases from J, the gap between germline ends came to 14 bases.

This clone was seen only a few times. V is TRBV19 and J is TRBJ2-7; 9 nucleotides match TRBD1. CDR1 and CDR2 from the germline V gene are LNHDA and SQIVND (reference sequence). CDR3 length: 14 residues. After removal of 5 bases from V and 4 bases from J, the junction contained 6 bases not matched to a gene. CDR3 bases: TGTGCCAGTAGTCGGCCGGACAGGGGTTACGAGCAGTACTTC. Its translation is CASSRPDRGYEQYF.

The genes are TRBV5-4 and TRBJ2-1; D is unresolved. CDR3 length equals 11 residues. The germline V gene encodes CDR1 SGHNT and CDR2 YYREEE (reference sequence). V was trimmed by 3 bases and J by 4 bases, leaving 2 bases between them. CDR3 DNA: TGTGCCAGCAGCTCTTACAATGAGCAGTTCTTC. Encoded protein: CASSSYNEQFF.

The chain employs TRBV5-1 and TRBJ2-4, with D uncertain. CDR3 size: 14 residues. The V end was cut by 0 bases, the J end by 5 bases, with 9 bases between. Germline V CDR1 and CDR2: SGHRS, YFSETQ. CDR3: CASSLASSQNIQYF. The CDR3 DNA is TGCGCCAGCAGCTTGGCGAGTTCTCAAAACATTCAGTACTTC.

The V and J genes are TRBV15 and TRBJ1-5; D is undetermined. Per germline, CDR1 LNHNV and CDR2 YYDKDF (reference sequence). This CDR3 region has 18 residues. V was pared by 1 base and J by 6 bases, with 22 bases between. CDR3 nucleotides: TGTGCCACCAGCAGAGCGGCGAGAACTACCTCTCCTGGTCAGCCCCAGCATTTT. As protein: CATSRAARTTSPGQPQHF.

This clone was found many times. The gene calls are TRBV5-4 and TRBJ1-6; 7 bases match TRBD1. The CDR3 length is 13 residues. The V gene's germline CDR1 is SGHNT and CDR2 YYREEE (reference sequence). Trimming removed 5 bases from V and 6 bases from J; junction bases left unmatched: 2. This chain's CDR3 is CASRRDSNSPLHF. DNA of the CDR3: TGTGCCAGCAGGAGGGACAGTAATTCACCCCTCCACTTT. Based on the CDR3 plus reference TRBV5-4 and TRBJ1-6, the full variable domain is ETGVTQSPTHLIKTRGQQVTLRCSSQSGHNTVSWYQQALGQGPQFIFQYYREEENGRGNFPPRFSGLQFPNYSSELNVNALELDDSALYLCASRRDSNSPLHFGNGTRLTVT.

The V gene is TRBV5-6, the J gene TRBJ2-5; no clear D gene. This CDR3 comprises 13 residues. Germline lookup yields CDR1 SGHDT and CDR2 YYEEEE. V lost 1 base and J 5 bases, leaving 9 bases between the germline ends. Here the CDR3 reads CASSLSSSETQYF. In nucleotides, the CDR3 is TGTGCCAGCAGCTTGTCTTCGTCGGAGACCCAGTACTTC.

The V gene is TRBV30, the J gene TRBJ1-6; D not resolved. CDR1 GTSNPN and CDR2 SVGIG come from the germline V gene (reference sequence). This CDR3 is 14 amino acids long. The ends were cut back, 1 base at V and 6 bases at J, with 10 bases in the middle. The CDR3 reads CAWSARLGNSPLHF. CDR3 coding DNA: TGTGCCTGGAGTGCAAGACTGGGTAATTCACCCCTCCACTTT.

V and J are TRBV4-2 and TRBJ2-3, with 8 bases fitting TRBD2. The germline gives CDR1 LGHNA, CDR2 YNFKEQ. The CDR3 consists of 17 residues. V gave up 0 bases and J gave up 0 bases; unmatched junction bases: 5. DNA for the CDR3: TGTGCCAGCAGCCAAGATGGGACGGGGGGGAGCACAGATACGCAGTATTTT. As protein: CASSQDGTGGSTDTQYF.